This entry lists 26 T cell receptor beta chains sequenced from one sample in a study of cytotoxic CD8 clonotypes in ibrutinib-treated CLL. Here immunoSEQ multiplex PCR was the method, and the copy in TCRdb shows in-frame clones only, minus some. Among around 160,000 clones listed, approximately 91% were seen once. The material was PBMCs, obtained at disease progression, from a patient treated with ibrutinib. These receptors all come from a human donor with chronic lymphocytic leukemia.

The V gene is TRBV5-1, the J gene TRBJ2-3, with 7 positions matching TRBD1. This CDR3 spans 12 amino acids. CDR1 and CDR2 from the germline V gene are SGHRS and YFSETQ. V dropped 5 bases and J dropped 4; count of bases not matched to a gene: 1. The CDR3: CASRRGPDTQYF. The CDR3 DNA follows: TGCGCCAGCAGGAGGGGGCCAGATACGCAGTATTTT.

CDR3 in DNA: TGTGCCAGCAGCCCCGTGGGCGGGAGGGCCATCACCGGGGAGCTGTTTTTT. As protein: CASSPVGGRAITGELFF. The J gene is TRBJ2-2, the V gene TRBV4-2; 9 positions match TRBD2. Germline CDR1 is LGHNA and CDR2 is YNFKEQ. This CDR3 comprises 17 residues. The trim removed 4 bases at V and 4 bases at J, leaving 10 bases unmatched.

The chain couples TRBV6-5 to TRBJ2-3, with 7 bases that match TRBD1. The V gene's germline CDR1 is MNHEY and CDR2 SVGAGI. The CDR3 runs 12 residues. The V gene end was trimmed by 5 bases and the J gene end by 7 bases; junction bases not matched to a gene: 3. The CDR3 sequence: CASSRTGYTQYF. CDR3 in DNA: TGTGCCAGCAGTCGGACAGGCTATACGCAGTATTTT.

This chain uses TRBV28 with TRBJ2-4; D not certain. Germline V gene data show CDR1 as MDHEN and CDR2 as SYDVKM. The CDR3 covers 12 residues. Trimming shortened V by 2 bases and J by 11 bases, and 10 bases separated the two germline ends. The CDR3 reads CASSLLKTFQYF. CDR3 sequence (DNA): TGTGCCAGCAGTTTACTTAAAACATTTCAGTACTTC.

The CDR3 DNA sequence: TGTGCCAGCAGTGAAGTCCTAACGGGAGAGACCCAGTACTTC. Its translation: CASSEVLTGETQYF. The chain couples TRBV2 to TRBJ2-5; D not resolved. The CDR3 length is 14 residues. Trimming cost V 1 base and J 4 bases, with 10 bases left between them. CDR1 is SNHLY, CDR2 FYNNEI, per germline.

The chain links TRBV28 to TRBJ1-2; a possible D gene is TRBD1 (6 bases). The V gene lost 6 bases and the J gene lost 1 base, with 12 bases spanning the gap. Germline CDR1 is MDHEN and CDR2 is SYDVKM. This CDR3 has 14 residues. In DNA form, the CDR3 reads TGTGCCAGCAGCGGATCAGGGGATAACTATGGCTACACCTTC. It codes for CASSGSGDNYGYTF.

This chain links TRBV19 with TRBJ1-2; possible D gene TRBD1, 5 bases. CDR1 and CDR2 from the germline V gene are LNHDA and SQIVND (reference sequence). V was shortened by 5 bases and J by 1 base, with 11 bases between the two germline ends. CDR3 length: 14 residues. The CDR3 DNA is TGTGCCAGTAGTCTCGGGACCTTTAACTATGGCTACACCTTC. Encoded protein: CASSLGTFNYGYTF.

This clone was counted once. In DNA form, the CDR3 reads TGCGCCAGCAGCTTGGGTGAGATCTATGGCTACACCTTC. Translating it yields CASSLGEIYGYTF. The chain is built from TRBV5-1 and TRBJ1-2; D not certain. Germline lookup yields CDR1 SGHRS and CDR2 YFSETQ. The CDR3 has 13 amino acids. The V gene lost 0 bases and the J gene lost 4 bases, with 7 bases spanning the gap. The full variable domain, its missing parts supplied by reference TRBV5-1 and TRBJ1-2, is KAGVTQTPRYLIKTRGQQVTLSCSPISGHRSVSWYQQTPGQGLQFLFEYFSETQRNKGNFPGRFSGRQFSNSRSEMNVSTLELGDSALYLCASSLGEIYGYTFGSGTRLTVV.

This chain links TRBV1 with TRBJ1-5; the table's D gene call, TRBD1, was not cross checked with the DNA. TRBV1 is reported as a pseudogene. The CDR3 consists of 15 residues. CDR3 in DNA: TGCACCAGCAGCCCCACCCTTCCAGGGCTTCAGCCCCAGCATTTT. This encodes CTSSPTLPGLQPQHF.

CDR3 nucleotide sequence: TGTGCCAGCAGCTTCCCATCCGGCGGGAGGTACAATGAGCAGTTCTTC. It is translated as CASSFPSGGRYNEQFF. The rearrangement links TRBV27 to TRBJ2-1; 8 nucleotides align to TRBD2. Germline assignment: CDR1 MNHEY and CDR2 SMNVEV (reference sequence). Trimming took 6 bases from V and 4 from J; bases not matched to a gene: 11. The CDR3 consists of 16 residues.

The DNA of the CDR3 is TGCGCCAGCAGCCGCGACGGTGACTATGGCTACACCTTC. Translating it yields CASSRDGDYGYTF. The chain carries TRBV4-1 and TRBJ1-2; D ambiguous. The CDR3 runs 13 residues. The germline V gene has CDR1 MGHRA and CDR2 YSYEKL. V lost 4 bases and J 3 bases, leaving 9 bases between the germline ends.

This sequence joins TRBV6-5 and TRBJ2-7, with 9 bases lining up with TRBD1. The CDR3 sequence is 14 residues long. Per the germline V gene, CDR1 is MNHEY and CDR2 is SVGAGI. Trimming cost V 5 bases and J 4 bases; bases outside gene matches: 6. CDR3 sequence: CASSEPGTGYEQYF. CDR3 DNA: TGTGCCAGCAGTGAACCCGGGACAGGGTACGAGCAGTACTTC.

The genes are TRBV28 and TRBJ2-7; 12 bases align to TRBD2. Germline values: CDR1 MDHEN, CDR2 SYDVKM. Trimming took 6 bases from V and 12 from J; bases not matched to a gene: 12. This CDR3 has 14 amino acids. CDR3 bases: TGTGCCAGCAGACCCGGACTAGCGGGACAGGGTTGGTACTTC. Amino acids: CASRPGLAGQGWYF.

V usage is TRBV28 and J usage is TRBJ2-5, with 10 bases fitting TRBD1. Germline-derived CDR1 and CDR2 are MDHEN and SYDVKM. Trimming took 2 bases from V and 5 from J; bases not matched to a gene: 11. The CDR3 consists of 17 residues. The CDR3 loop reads CASSLGGTGALGETQYF. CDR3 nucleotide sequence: TGTGCCAGCAGTTTAGGAGGGACAGGGGCTCTCGGGGAGACCCAGTACTTC.

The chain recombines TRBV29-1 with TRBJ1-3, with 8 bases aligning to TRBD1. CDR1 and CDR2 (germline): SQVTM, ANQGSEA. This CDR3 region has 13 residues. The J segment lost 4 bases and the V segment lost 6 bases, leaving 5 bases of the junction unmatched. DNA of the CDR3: TGCAGCGTCATGGACAGGGTAGGAAACACCATATATTTT. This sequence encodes CSVMDRVGNTIYF.

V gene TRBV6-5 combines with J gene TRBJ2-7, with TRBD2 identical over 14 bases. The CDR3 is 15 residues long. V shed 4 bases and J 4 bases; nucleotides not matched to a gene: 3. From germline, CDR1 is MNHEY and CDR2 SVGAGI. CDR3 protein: CASSSGTSGSYEQYF. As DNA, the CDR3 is TGTGCCAGCAGTTCCGGGACTAGCGGGAGTTACGAGCAGTACTTC.

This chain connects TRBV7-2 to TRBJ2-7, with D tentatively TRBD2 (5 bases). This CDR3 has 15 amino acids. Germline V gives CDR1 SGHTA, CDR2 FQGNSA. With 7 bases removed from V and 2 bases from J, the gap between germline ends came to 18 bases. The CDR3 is CASIPGVRGPYEQYF. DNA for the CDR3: TGTGCCAGCATCCCCGGAGTACGGGGTCCCTACGAGCAGTACTTC. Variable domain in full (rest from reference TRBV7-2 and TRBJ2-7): GAGVSQSPSNKVTEKGKDVELRCDPISGHTALYWYRQSLGQGLEFLIYFQGNSAPDKSGLPSDRFSAERTGGSVSTLTIQRTQQEDSAVYLCASIPGVRGPYEQYFGPGTRLTVT.

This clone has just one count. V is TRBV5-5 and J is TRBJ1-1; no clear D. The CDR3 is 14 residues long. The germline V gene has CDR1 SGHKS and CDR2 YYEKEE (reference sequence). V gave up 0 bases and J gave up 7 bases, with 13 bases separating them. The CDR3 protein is CASSLDHSYNEAFF. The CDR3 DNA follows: TGTGCCAGCAGCTTGGACCACAGTTATAATGAAGCTTTCTTT. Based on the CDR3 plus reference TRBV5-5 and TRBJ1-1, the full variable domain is DAGVTQSPTHLIKTRGQQVTLRCSPISGHKSVSWYQQVLGQGPQFIFQYYEKEERGRGNFPDRFSARQFPNYSSELNVNALLLGDSALYLCASSLDHSYNEAFFGQGTRLTVV.

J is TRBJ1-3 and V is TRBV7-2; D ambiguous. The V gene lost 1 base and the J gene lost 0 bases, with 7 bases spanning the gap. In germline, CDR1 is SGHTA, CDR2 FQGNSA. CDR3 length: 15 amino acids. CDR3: CASSLVPSSGNTIYF. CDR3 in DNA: TGTGCCAGCAGCTTAGTTCCGAGCTCTGGAAACACCATATATTTT. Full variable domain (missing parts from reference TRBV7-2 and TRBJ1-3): GAGVSQSPSNKVTEKGKDVELRCDPISGHTALYWYRQSLGQGLEFLIYFQGNSAPDKSGLPSDRFSAERTGGSVSTLTIQRTQQEDSAVYLCASSLVPSSGNTIYFGEGSWLTVV.

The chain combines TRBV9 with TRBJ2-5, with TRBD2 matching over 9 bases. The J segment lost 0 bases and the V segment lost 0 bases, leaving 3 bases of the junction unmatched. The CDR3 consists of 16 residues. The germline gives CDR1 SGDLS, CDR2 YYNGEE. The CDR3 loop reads CASSVGAGGNQETQYF. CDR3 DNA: TGTGCCAGCAGCGTAGGGGCGGGAGGGAACCAAGAGACCCAGTACTTC.

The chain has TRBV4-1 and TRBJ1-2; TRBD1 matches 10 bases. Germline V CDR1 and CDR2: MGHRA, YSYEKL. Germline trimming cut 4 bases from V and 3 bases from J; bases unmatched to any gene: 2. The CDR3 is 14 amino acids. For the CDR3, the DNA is TGCGCCAGCAGCCCGGACAGGGGGTACTATGGCTACACCTTC. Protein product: CASSPDRGYYGYTF.

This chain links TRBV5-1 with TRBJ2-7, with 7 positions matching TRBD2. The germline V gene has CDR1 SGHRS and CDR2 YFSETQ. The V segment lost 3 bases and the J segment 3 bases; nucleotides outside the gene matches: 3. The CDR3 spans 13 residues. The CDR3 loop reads CASSSGTNYEQYF. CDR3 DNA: TGCGCCAGCAGCTCCGGGACTAACTACGAGCAGTACTTC.

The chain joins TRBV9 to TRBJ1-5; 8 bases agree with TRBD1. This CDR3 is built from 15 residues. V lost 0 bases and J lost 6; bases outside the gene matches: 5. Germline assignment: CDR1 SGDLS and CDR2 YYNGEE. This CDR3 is CASSVGTGSIQPQHF. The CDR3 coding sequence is TGTGCCAGCAGCGTAGGGACAGGGTCGATTCAGCCCCAGCATTTT.

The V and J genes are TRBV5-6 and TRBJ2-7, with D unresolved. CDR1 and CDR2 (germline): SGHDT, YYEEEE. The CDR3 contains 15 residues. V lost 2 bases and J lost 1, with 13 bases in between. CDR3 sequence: CASSFWSRPSYEQYF. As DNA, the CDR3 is TGTGCCAGCAGCTTCTGGTCCAGACCATCCTACGAGCAGTACTTC.

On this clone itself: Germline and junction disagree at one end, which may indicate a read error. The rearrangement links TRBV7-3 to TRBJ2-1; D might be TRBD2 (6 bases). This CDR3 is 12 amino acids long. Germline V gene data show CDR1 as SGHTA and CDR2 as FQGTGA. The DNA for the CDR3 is TGTGCCAGCAGCTTATCGACGGGGGTAAAGATCTTC. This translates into CASSLSTGVKIF.

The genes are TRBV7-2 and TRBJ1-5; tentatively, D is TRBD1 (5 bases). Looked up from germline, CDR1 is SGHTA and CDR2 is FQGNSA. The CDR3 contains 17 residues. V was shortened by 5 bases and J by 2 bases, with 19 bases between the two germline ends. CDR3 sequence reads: CASSLSAGGSGNQPQHF. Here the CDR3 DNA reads TGTGCCAGCAGCCTCTCCGCGGGGGGGTCGGGCAATCAGCCCCAGCATTTT.